The 15 T cell receptor beta chains reported below all come from one sample, sequenced in a study of early T cells in non-severe SARS-CoV-2 infection (dated by TCRdb to the early 2020s). The library was prepared using 5' RACE. Sequenced on a NextSeq 500. Using fastp at Q25 and MiXCR, TCRdb reprocessed the public reads and kept productive beta chains. All rows with the same CDR3 protein become a single entry with the most common DNA and genes. This sample gives 70,000 to 85,000 distinct CDR3 sequences in total; 12% of them show up just once. The ten most abundant clones make up 3% to 5% of the sample. Input material: whole blood. The source of these receptors is an adult who was a healthcare worker with PCR-confirmed SARS-CoV-2 infection or an uninfected control (not recorded which).

The CDR3, as DNA: TGTGCCAGCAGTTTAGACAGGGGGTCCCCCCCAGATACGCAGTATTTT. Protein: CASSLDRGSPPDTQYF. This chain joins TRBV28 and TRBJ2-3; 9 bases match TRBD1. J gave up 4 bases and V 2 bases, and 7 bases lay outside the gene matches. Germline V gene sequence: CDR1 MDHEN, CDR2 SYDVKM. The CDR3 is 16 residues long.

The sample holds a few counts of this clonotype. This chain links TRBV28 with TRBJ2-3; 8 nucleotides align to TRBD1. The CDR3 is made up of 16 amino acids. V was clipped by 5 bases and J by 3 bases; unmatched bases: 10. The germline gives CDR1 MDHEN, CDR2 SYDVKM. The CDR3 is CASSLSIGQGTDTQYF. The DNA for the CDR3 is TGTGCCAGCAGTCTGTCCATTGGACAGGGTACAGATACGCAGTATTTT.

This clonotype was detected many times. The rearrangement joins TRBV19 to TRBJ1-5; 7 nucleotides match TRBD1. This CDR3 has 14 residues. V was pared by 7 bases and J by 5 bases, with 8 bases of the junction left unmatched. CDR1 and CDR2 (germline): LNHDA, SQIVND (reference sequence). CDR3 bases: TGTGCCAGTATGGACAGGAATTTGTATCAGCCCCAGCATTTT. It encodes CASMDRNLYQPQHF.

J is TRBJ2-7 and V is TRBV28, with D possibly being TRBD1 or TRBD2 (5 bases each). CDR1 and CDR2 (germline): MDHEN, SYDVKM. The CDR3 is 13 residues long. The V gene lost 8 bases and the J gene lost 2 bases, with 13 bases spanning the gap. The CDR3 sequence: CASRPGATYEQYF. CDR3 coding DNA: TGTGCCAGCCGACCCGGGGCTACCTACGAGCAGTACTTC.

This clonotype was seen a handful of times. The J gene is TRBJ2-1, the V gene TRBV9, with 10 bases matching TRBD1. V gave up 0 bases and J gave up 8 bases; unmatched junction bases: 11. This CDR3 spans 17 amino acids. Germline assignment: CDR1 SGDLS and CDR2 YYNGEE. CDR3 DNA sequence: TGTGCCAGCAGCGTAGGGTTTGTGGGACAGGGGCGGGATGAGCAGTTCTTC. Protein: CASSVGFVGQGRDEQFF. Supplemented by reference TRBV9 and TRBJ2-1, the full variable domain reads DSGVTQTPKHLITATGQRVTLRCSPRSGDLSVYWYQQSLDQGLQFLIQYYNGEERAKGNILERFSAQQFPDLHSELNLSSLELGDSALYFCASSVGFVGQGRDEQFFGPGTRLTVL.

V usage is TRBV10-3 and J usage is TRBJ2-3; 7 bases line up with TRBD1. The J segment lost 0 bases and the V segment lost 5 bases, leaving 2 bases of the junction unmatched. This CDR3 is built from 14 residues. Germline V CDR1 and CDR2: ENHRY, SYGVKD. CDR3 coding DNA: TGTGCCATCAGTCCGGGACAGAGCACAGATACGCAGTATTTT. Residues: CAISPGQSTDTQYF.

This clonotype was picked up many times. The rearrangement joins TRBV20-1 to TRBJ2-3; TRBD2 matches at 12 bases. Trimming took 5 bases from V and 2 from J; bases not matched to a gene: 2. CDR1 is DFQATT, CDR2 SNEGSKA, per germline (reference sequence). The CDR3 covers 14 residues. CDR3 sequence reads: CSAWTSGVTDTQYF. The DNA of the CDR3 is TGCAGTGCTTGGACTAGCGGGGTCACAGATACGCAGTATTTT.

This clonotype was seen at least ten times. DNA of the CDR3: TGTGCCAGCAGTTTATCCCGCGGGAGGCTGTTCTTC. Its protein is CASSLSRGRLFF. The chain links TRBV27 to TRBJ2-1; 8 bases fit TRBD2. The CDR3 contains 12 residues. Germline CDR1 reads MNHEY; CDR2 reads SMNVEV (reference sequence). J lost 15 bases, V lost 0 bases, and 4 bases had no gene match.

This clonotype showed up many times. V gene TRBV5-1 combines with J gene TRBJ2-3; TRBD2 matches 12 bases. CDR3 length: 16 residues. Germline V gives CDR1 SGHRS, CDR2 YFSETQ. The ends lost 4 bases at V and 3 bases at J; junction bases unmatched: 6. The CDR3 protein is CASSATSGSRTDTQYF. CDR3 bases: TGCGCCAGCAGCGCGACTAGCGGGAGCCGGACAGATACGCAGTATTTT.

This clonotype was detected many times. This rearrangement joins TRBV5-4 to TRBJ2-7, with D uncertain. The CDR3 runs to 14 residues. V lost 5 bases, J lost 0 bases, and 12 bases lay in between. CDR1 is SGHNT, CDR2 YYREEE, per germline (reference sequence). CDR3: CASRIDLSSYEQYF. The CDR3 DNA follows: TGTGCCAGCAGGATCGACCTGAGCTCCTACGAGCAGTACTTC.

The table lists this clonotype with a few counts. The V call is TRBV20-1, the J call TRBJ1-1; TRBD1 matches 8 bases. CDR1 is DFQATT and CDR2 is SNEGSKA in the germline V gene (reference sequence). The CDR3 sequence is 13 residues long. J was trimmed by 3 bases and V by 6 bases; bases with no gene match: 6. Here the CDR3 reads CSAHTGGDTEAFF. CDR3 coding DNA: TGCAGTGCCCACACAGGGGGAGACACTGAAGCTTTCTTT.

This clonotype has a count of ten or more. V and J are TRBV15 and TRBJ1-6; TRBD1 is a possible D gene (5 bases). CDR3 length: 15 residues. V was pared by 0 bases and J by 7 bases, with 10 bases between. Germline V gene lookup returns CDR1 LNHNV and CDR2 YYDKDF (reference sequence). CDR3 DNA sequence: TGTGCCACCAGCAGAGATTGGGGGGAGAATTCACCCCTCCACTTT. Translating it yields CATSRDWGENSPLHF. The full variable domain, with the rest looked up from reference TRBV15 and TRBJ1-6, is DAMVIQNPRYQVTQFGKPVTLSCSQTLNHNVMYWYQQKSSQAPKLLFHYYDKDFNNEADTPDNFQSRRPNTSFCFLDIRSPGLGDTAMYLCATSRDWGENSPLHFGNGTRLTVT.

This sequence joins TRBV28 and TRBJ1-1, with 11 nucleotides matching TRBD1. The CDR3 loop spans 13 amino acids. CDR1 is MDHEN and CDR2 is SYDVKM in the germline V gene. V dropped 3 bases and J dropped 10; count of bases not matched to a gene: 4. CDR3 DNA: TGTGCCAGCAGTTTGGGGACAGGGGGTTCAGCTTTCTTT. This encodes CASSLGTGGSAFF.

This clonotype came up a few times. The chain couples TRBV4-2 to TRBJ2-7; a possible D gene is TRBD1 (5 bases). Per the germline V gene, CDR1 is LGHNA and CDR2 is YNFKEQ. V lost 1 base, J lost 2 bases, and 6 bases lay in between. CDR3 length: 13 residues. CDR3 DNA sequence: TGTGCCAGCAGCCAAGGACAGACCTACGAGCAGTACTTC. Its translation: CASSQGQTYEQYF.

This chain joins TRBV4-2 and TRBJ2-6, with a weak D call TRBD2 (5 bases). CDR1 is LGHNA and CDR2 is YNFKEQ in the germline V gene. The ends were cut back, 2 bases at V and 4 bases at J, with 15 bases in the middle. This CDR3 is built from 17 residues. Here the CDR3 reads CASSQRDWSGGANVLTF. The DNA for the CDR3 is TGTGCCAGCAGCCAACGTGACTGGTCGGGGGGGGCCAACGTCCTGACTTTC.